These 4 T cell receptor beta chains were sequenced from one sample in a study of blood T cell repertoires in COVID-19. TCRdb's copy holds only in-frame clones and misses some; the assay was immunoSEQ multiplex PCR. The sample lists approximately 50,000 clones; approximately 92% were seen once. The sequenced sample consisted of peripheral blood. Receptor source: a man aged 45-60 years with active COVID-19.

This clone was found a few times. The chain has TRBV19 and TRBJ2-7; no definite D call. This CDR3 is built from 15 residues. The germline V and J ends were trimmed by 9 bases and 3 bases, with 21 bases remaining between them. Germline CDR1 is LNHDA and CDR2 is SQIVND (reference sequence). The CDR3 is CASASGTTSSYEQYF. As DNA, the CDR3 is TGTGCCAGCGCCTCTGGAACGACATCGAGCTACGAGCAGTACTTC. Looking up the rest from reference TRBV19 and TRBJ2-7 gives the full variable domain: DGGITQSPKYLFRKEGQNVTLSCEQNLNHDAMYWYRQDPGQGLRLIYYSQIVNDFQKGDIAEGYSVSREKKESFPLTVTSAQKNPTAFYLCASASGTTSSYEQYFGPGTRLTVT.

CDR3 coding DNA: TGCGCCAGCAGCCAACAACAGTCGACCCAGTACTTC. Amino acid sequence: CASSQQQSTQYF. The chain links TRBV4-1 to TRBJ2-5; D unresolved. V lost 2 bases and J lost 7, with 8 bases in between. The germline gives CDR1 MGHRA, CDR2 YSYEKL. The CDR3 has 12 amino acids.

The rearrangement links TRBV19 to TRBJ2-7; TRBD1 agrees at 7 bases. The CDR3 contains 13 residues. The ends lost 7 bases at V and 7 bases at J; junction bases unmatched: 10. Germline assignment: CDR1 LNHDA and CDR2 SQIVND (reference sequence). The CDR3 region is CASTERQGEEQYF. Written as DNA, the CDR3 is TGTGCCAGTACCGAAAGACAGGGTGAAGAGCAGTACTTC.

The chain combines TRBV27 with TRBJ2-5, with TRBD1 as a possible D gene (5 bases). V was cut by 7 bases and J by 5 bases, with 11 bases left in between. Germline loops: CDR1 MNHEY, CDR2 SMNVEV (reference sequence). The CDR3 covers 12 residues. Here the CDR3 DNA reads TGTGCCAGCAAGGCAGGGTCCGAGACCCAGTACTTC. This translates into CASKAGSETQYF.